This entry lists 12 T cell receptor beta chains sequenced from one sample in a study of cytotoxic CD8 clonotypes in ibrutinib-treated CLL (TCRdb year 2021). Libraries came from the immunoSEQ multiplex PCR assay. As stored in TCRdb, this immuneACCESS dataset retains in-frame rearrangements with V and J assigned. A fraction of the clones does not appear; measured against another copy, unresolved V genes explain less than half of the discrepancy, and the remainder lacks a known reason. The sample data list about 89,000 clones, and approximately 80% of these were observed just once. The top ten constitute around 30% of the sample. The time point label, read with the paper, signifies: approximately 11 months on ibrutinib. Sequences were derived from PBMCs, sampled after 12 months of ibrutinib treatment. These receptors all stem from a human donor with chronic lymphocytic leukemia.

Written as DNA, the CDR3 is TGTGCCAGCAGCTTACAGGGAGCTGGGGCCAACGTCCTGACTTTC. This codes for CASSLQGAGANVLTF. This chain links TRBV7-8 with TRBJ2-6; tentatively, D is TRBD1 or TRBD2 (5 bases each). CDR1 and CDR2 (germline): SGHVS, FQNEAQ. The CDR3 totals 15 residues. V was clipped by 2 bases and J by 2 bases, with 7 bases between them. The complete variable domain, with remaining parts taken from reference TRBV7-8 and TRBJ2-6, reads GAGVSQSPRYKVAKRGQDVALRCDPISGHVSLFWYQQALGQGPEFLTYFQNEAQLDKSGLPSDRFFAERPEGSVSTLKIQRTQQEDSAVYLCASSLQGAGANVLTFGAGSRLTVL.

This clone was seen only once. The junction departs from the called germline gene at one end, perhaps through a read error. The chain links TRBV6-1 to TRBJ1-5; D is perhaps TRBD1 (6 bases). The CDR3 consists of 15 residues. CDR1 is MNHNS, CDR2 SASEGT, per germline. The CDR3 bases are TGTGCCAGCAGGGAAGGGGGGTTCAGCAATCAGCCCCAGCATTTT. This translates into CASREGGFSNQPQHF.

The J gene is TRBJ2-2, the V gene TRBV5-1, with no clear D. V was pared by 3 bases and J by 6 bases, with 3 bases between. The CDR3 covers 11 residues. CDR1 and CDR2 (germline): SGHRS, YFSETQ. CDR3 sequence: CASSWSGELFF. As DNA, the CDR3 is TGCGCCAGCAGCTGGTCCGGGGAGCTGTTTTTT.

The genes are TRBV5-6 and TRBJ1-2; D unclear. V was clipped by 0 bases and J by 8 bases, with 17 bases between them. The V gene's germline CDR1 is SGHDT and CDR2 YYEEEE. This CDR3 has 15 residues. CDR3 sequence reads: CASSLEFGEIGGYTF. CDR3 bases: TGTGCCAGCAGCTTGGAGTTTGGGGAGATAGGCGGCTACACCTTC.

This clone was seen just once. J is TRBJ2-7 and V is TRBV9, with D possibly TRBD1 on 5 matching bases. This CDR3 spans 14 amino acids. Trimming left V 3 bases short and J 0 bases short, with 10 bases between. Germline CDR1 is SGDLS and CDR2 is YYNGEE. CDR3 nucleotide sequence: TGTGCCAGCAGCGCAGAGGACACCTCCTACGAGCAGTACTTC. It encodes CASSAEDTSYEQYF. The full variable domain, in which reference TRBV9 and TRBJ2-7 provide the parts outside the CDR3, is DSGVTQTPKHLITATGQRVTLRCSPRSGDLSVYWYQQSLDQGLQFLIQYYNGEERAKGNILERFSAQQFPDLHSELNLSSLELGDSALYFCASSAEDTSYEQYFGPGTRLTVT.

The V gene is TRBV9, the J gene TRBJ2-2; no definite D call. This CDR3 has 15 residues. The V gene's germline CDR1 is SGDLS and CDR2 YYNGEE. The V end lost 2 bases, the J end lost 1 base, and 9 bases lay between the germline ends. CDR3 residues: CASSVGRVNTGELFF. For the CDR3, the DNA is TGTGCCAGCAGCGTCGGTCGGGTGAACACCGGGGAGCTGTTTTTT.

The chain has TRBV6-5 and TRBJ2-7; 13 bases agree with TRBD2. J gave up 4 bases and V 5 bases, and 5 bases lay outside the gene matches. CDR1 is MNHEY, CDR2 SVGAGI, per germline. This CDR3 has 15 residues. As DNA, the CDR3 is TGTGCCAGCAGTCAGGGACTAGCGGGGATTTACGAGCAGTACTTC. Translating it yields CASSQGLAGIYEQYF.

There are many counts of this clone. Other DNA sequences in the sample encode the same CDR3. The chain is built from TRBV6-6 and TRBJ2-5; no clear D. CDR1 MNHNY and CDR2 SVGAGI come from the germline V gene (reference sequence). The CDR3 extends over 13 amino acids. V gave up 2 bases and J gave up 3 bases, with 7 bases separating them. CDR3 sequence: CASSYQEKETQYF. In nucleotides, the CDR3 is TGTGCCAGCAGTTACCAGGAAAAAGAGACCCAGTACTTC.

The chain joins TRBV29-1 to TRBJ2-5, with a weak D call TRBD2 (5 bases). Trimming took off 5 bases at V and 7 bases at J, with 17 bases between the two ends. The CDR3 is 13 amino acids. Looked up from germline, CDR1 is SQVTM and CDR2 is ANQGSEA. The CDR3 loop reads CSVPVGSAGTQYF. The DNA of the CDR3 is TGCAGCGTTCCCGTGGGTAGCGCGGGGACCCAGTACTTC.

J is TRBJ2-7 and V is TRBV11-3; D assignment may be TRBD1 or TRBD2 (6 bases each). V lost 1 base, J lost 0 bases, and 10 bases lay in between. This CDR3 contains 15 residues. Looked up from germline, CDR1 is SGHNT and CDR2 is YENEEA. The CDR3 loop is CASSLGGADSYEQYF. The CDR3, as DNA: TGTGCCAGCAGCTTAGGGGGGGCGGACTCCTACGAGCAGTACTTC.

In DNA, the CDR3 is TGTGCCAGCAGCTCCCTACAGGGGGCATGTCAGCCCCAGCATTTT. Its protein product is CASSSLQGACQPQHF. The J gene is TRBJ1-5, the V gene TRBV7-3; 9 nucleotides match TRBD1. Trimming cost V 4 bases and J 6 bases; bases outside gene matches: 7. This CDR3 has 15 residues. Germline assignment: CDR1 SGHTA and CDR2 FQGTGA.

The rearrangement joins TRBV2 to TRBJ1-1; D ambiguous. CDR1 is SNHLY and CDR2 is FYNNEI in the germline V gene. V lost 8 bases and J lost 0, with 10 bases in between. The CDR3 spans 13 residues. The DNA for the CDR3 is TGTGCCAGCTCGAACCAGTTGAACACTGAAGCTTTCTTT. Its protein product is CASSNQLNTEAFF.